Shown below are 24 T cell receptor beta chains from a single sample sequenced in a study of blood T cell repertoires in COVID-19. The method was immunoSEQ multiplex PCR; TCRdb's version includes in-frame clones alone and lacks a portion of them. This table has about 60,000 clones, just over 85% appearing once. Input material: peripheral blood. Every receptor here comes from a man aged 35-49 years with acute or convalescent COVID-19.

The J gene is TRBJ1-3, the V gene TRBV12-3 or TRBV12-4; a possible D gene is TRBD1 (6 bases). The V end was cut by 7 bases, the J end by 2 bases, with 9 bases between. The CDR3 has 13 residues. CDR3 sequence reads: CASNKGAGNTIYF. The CDR3 DNA sequence: TGTGCCAGCAATAAGGGGGCTGGAAACACCATATATTTT.

CDR3 residues: CASSQARVDGYTF. DNA of the CDR3: TGTGCCAGCAGCCAAGCCAGGGTAGATGGCTACACCTTC. V gene TRBV3-1 (or the pseudogene TRBV3-2) combines with J gene TRBJ1-2; a weak D match, TRBD1 (5 bases). CDR1 is LGHDT, CDR2 YNNKEL, per germline (reference sequence). V was shortened by 1 base and J by 6 bases, with 9 bases between the two germline ends. The CDR3 length is 13 residues.

This clone was seen only a few times. V and J are TRBV3-1 (or the pseudogene TRBV3-2) and TRBJ2-1; 8 positions match TRBD2. The CDR3 is 17 residues long. The V segment lost 0 bases and the J segment 7 bases; nucleotides outside the gene matches: 11. Germline V lookup: CDR1 LGHDT, CDR2 YNNKEL (reference sequence). The CDR3 region has the DNA TGTGCCAGCAGCCAAGAGCGGGGGGCCGGCCAACCAAATGAGCAGTTCTTC. Translating gives CASSQERGAGQPNEQFF.

V and J are TRBV5-1 and TRBJ2-2; weak D call: TRBD2 (6 bases). CDR3 length: 15 amino acids. Trimming left V 0 bases short and J 5 bases short, with 11 bases between. CDR1 SGHRS and CDR2 YFSETQ come from the germline V gene. This CDR3 is CASSLATAGTGELFF. The CDR3 DNA sequence: TGCGCCAGCAGCTTGGCGACGGCGGGAACCGGGGAGCTGTTTTTT.

This chain links TRBV12-3 or TRBV12-4 with TRBJ1-1; no definite D call. V was pared by 2 bases and J by 5 bases, with 9 bases between. The CDR3 totals 13 residues. CDR3 DNA: TGTGCCAGCAGTTTAACGGCGGGGACTGAAGCTTTCTTT. Protein: CASSLTAGTEAFF.

The rearrangement links TRBV5-1 to TRBJ1-4; the D gene is possibly TRBD1 (6 bases). Germline-derived CDR1 and CDR2 are SGHRS and YFSETQ. CDR3 length: 14 amino acids. V shed 4 bases and J shed 7 bases, with 14 bases lying between them. DNA of the CDR3: TGCGCCAGCAGCGAACAGGGTTTCGGTGAAAAACTGTTTTTT. This translates into CASSEQGFGEKLFF. The full variable domain, rest sourced from reference TRBV5-1 and TRBJ1-4, is KAGVTQTPRYLIKTRGQQVTLSCSPISGHRSVSWYQQTPGQGLQFLFEYFSETQRNKGNFPGRFSGRQFSNSRSEMNVSTLELGDSALYLCASSEQGFGEKLFFGSGTQLSVL.

The chain is built from TRBV15 and TRBJ1-1; a weak D match, TRBD1 (5 bases). Trimming stripped 0 bases from V and 10 bases from J, with 9 bases between. This CDR3 has 12 amino acids. Germline CDR1 reads LNHNV; CDR2 reads YYDKDF (reference sequence). The CDR3 loop reads CATSRETDGAFF. In DNA form, the CDR3 reads TGTGCCACCAGCAGAGAGACAGACGGAGCTTTCTTT.

The rearrangement links TRBV6-5 to TRBJ2-3; TRBD2 agrees at 8 bases. The CDR3 consists of 15 residues. Germline V gives CDR1 MNHEY, CDR2 SVGAGI. V lost 5 bases, J lost 2 bases, and 6 bases stayed unmatched. CDR3 sequence (DNA): TGTGCCAGCAGTCCCAGGACTAGCCTCACAGATACGCAGTATTTT. It yields the protein CASSPRTSLTDTQYF.

The chain recombines TRBV6-5 with TRBJ1-6; D is unresolved. This CDR3 contains 14 residues. V lost 5 bases, J lost 7 bases, and 12 bases lay in between. Germline V gene sequence: CDR1 MNHEY, CDR2 SVGAGI. CDR3 DNA sequence: TGTGCCAGCAGTCGCACTCGATCGAATTCACCCCTCCACTTT. This translates into CASSRTRSNSPLHF.

The chain has TRBV3-1 (or the pseudogene TRBV3-2) and TRBJ1-3; D is possibly TRBD1 (6 bases). V lost 4 bases to trimming and J lost 0 bases, with 10 bases between them. Germline CDR1 reads LGHDT; CDR2 reads YNNKEL (reference sequence). The CDR3 runs to 15 residues. The CDR3 loop is CASSPDRPSGNTIYF. CDR3 in DNA: TGTGCCAGCAGCCCTGACAGGCCCTCTGGAAACACCATATATTTT.

The gene calls are TRBV6-5 and TRBJ1-2; the match to TRBD1 covers 7 bases. CDR1 is MNHEY and CDR2 is SVGAGI in the germline V gene. This CDR3 has 14 residues. V gave up 6 bases and J gave up 2 bases; unmatched junction bases: 6. The CDR3 DNA follows: TGTGCCAGCAGCCCGGGACAGAAAAACTATGGCTACACCTTC. This translates into CASSPGQKNYGYTF.

This clone showed up just a few times. The rearrangement joins TRBV14 to TRBJ2-1; possible D gene TRBD2, 5 bases. CDR3 length equals 16 residues. Trimming removed 2 bases at V and 7 bases at J, with 18 bases between. CDR1 SGHDN and CDR2 FVKESK come from the germline V gene. The chain's CDR3 is CASSQLSRLAGNEQFF. The CDR3 region has the DNA TGTGCCAGCAGCCAACTTAGCAGGCTAGCCGGGAATGAGCAGTTCTTC.

V gene TRBV30 combines with J gene TRBJ1-2; D perhaps matches TRBD1 (5 bases). With 3 bases removed from V and 8 bases from J, the gap between germline ends came to 19 bases. The CDR3 consists of 14 residues. Germline-derived CDR1 and CDR2 are GTSNPN and SVGIG (reference sequence). The CDR3 nucleotides read TGTGCCTGGAGGCATGTGGGGGGATCGGGCGGCTACACCTTC. Amino acid sequence: CAWRHVGGSGGYTF.

The chain uses TRBV6-5 and TRBJ2-7, with 8 bases matching TRBD1. Germline V CDR1 and CDR2: MNHEY, SVGAGI. This CDR3 comprises 14 residues. Germline trimming cut 6 bases from V and 4 bases from J; bases unmatched to any gene: 8. The CDR3 protein is CASSRGQASYEQYF. DNA of the CDR3: TGTGCCAGCAGCCGGGGACAGGCCAGTTACGAGCAGTACTTC.

This clone has a single count. In DNA form, the CDR3 reads TGTGCCAGCAGCCTCGGGGGGTATCGAGCGACTAATGAAAAACTGTTTTTT. Encoded protein: CASSLGGYRATNEKLFF. The chain recombines TRBV11-3 with TRBJ1-4; D is possibly TRBD1 (5 bases). The germline CDR1 and CDR2 sequences are SGHNT and YENEEA. V lost 5 bases and J 2 bases, leaving 18 bases between the germline ends. This CDR3 is built from 17 residues.

The genes are TRBV2 and TRBJ1-1, with unresolved D. Germline V gene data show CDR1 as SNHLY and CDR2 as FYNNEI. V was trimmed by 11 bases and J by 3 bases, leaving 10 bases between them. The CDR3 consists of 11 residues. Here the CDR3 reads CAGAVDTEAFF. Here the CDR3 DNA reads TGTGCCGGCGCGGTTGACACTGAAGCTTTCTTT.

Only one count was recorded for this clone. The gene calls are TRBV5-1 and TRBJ1-2; 9 bases are a match to TRBD1. This CDR3 comprises 13 residues. J was trimmed by 4 bases and V by 4 bases; bases with no gene match: 2. Germline CDR1 reads SGHRS; CDR2 reads YFSETQ. As DNA, the CDR3 is TGCGCCAGCAGCGTGGACAGGGGCTATGGCTACACCTTC. Amino acid sequence: CASSVDRGYGYTF. The whole variable domain, filled in from reference TRBV5-1 and TRBJ1-2, reads KAGVTQTPRYLIKTRGQQVTLSCSPISGHRSVSWYQQTPGQGLQFLFEYFSETQRNKGNFPGRFSGRQFSNSRSEMNVSTLELGDSALYLCASSVDRGYGYTFGSGTRLTVV.

J is TRBJ1-5 and V is TRBV2; the D gene is possibly TRBD1 (5 bases). V gave up 7 bases and J gave up 2 bases, with 15 bases separating them. Germline CDR1 is SNHLY and CDR2 is FYNNEI. This CDR3 region has 15 residues. CDR3 bases: TGTGCCAGCAAGTGGGGCCTCGACGGCAATCAGCCCCAGCATTTT. It codes for CASKWGLDGNQPQHF.

The CDR3: CSVNRDRDTEAFF. The DNA of the CDR3 is TGCAGCGTTAACCGGGACAGGGACACTGAAGCTTTCTTT. V usage is TRBV29-1 and J usage is TRBJ1-1, with 9 nucleotides matching TRBD1. The length of the CDR3 is 13 residues. V dropped 5 bases and J dropped 3; count of bases not matched to a gene: 4. Germline V gene data show CDR1 as SQVTM and CDR2 as ANQGSEA.

The J gene is TRBJ2-3, the V gene TRBV7-7, with D possibly being TRBD1 (5 bases). Germline V gene sequence: CDR1 SSHAT, CDR2 FNYEAQ (reference sequence). The V end lost 5 bases, the J end lost 6 bases, and 12 bases lay between the germline ends. This CDR3 contains 13 residues. In nucleotides, the CDR3 is TGTGCCAGCAGCGCTAACAGGCGGGATACGCAGTATTTT. Protein product: CASSANRRDTQYF.

The rearrangement links TRBV5-1 to TRBJ2-1; TRBD2 agrees at 7 bases. The ends lost 0 bases at V and 0 bases at J; junction bases unmatched: 9. The CDR3 totals 18 residues. Germline CDR1 reads SGHRS; CDR2 reads YFSETQ. The CDR3 DNA follows: TGCGCCAGCAGCTTGGCGCCCATGGGGGGGAGCTCCTACAATGAGCAGTTCTTC. Residues: CASSLAPMGGSSYNEQFF. Full variable domain (outside the CDR3, taken from reference TRBV5-1 and TRBJ2-1): KAGVTQTPRYLIKTRGQQVTLSCSPISGHRSVSWYQQTPGQGLQFLFEYFSETQRNKGNFPGRFSGRQFSNSRSEMNVSTLELGDSALYLCASSLAPMGGSSYNEQFFGPGTRLTVL.

The J gene is TRBJ1-1, the V gene TRBV19; 9 nucleotides agree with TRBD1. Trimming at V came to 5 bases and at J to 8 bases, leaving 12 bases not matched to a gene. The length of the CDR3 is 15 residues. Germline-derived CDR1 and CDR2 are LNHDA and SQIVND (reference sequence). The CDR3 loop is CASSALMGQGVEAFF. The CDR3 DNA reads TGTGCCAGTAGTGCTCTCATGGGACAGGGTGTGGAAGCTTTCTTT.

This clone was observed a handful of times. The gene calls are TRBV5-1 and TRBJ2-5; D possibly corresponds to TRBD1 (6 bases). The germline gives CDR1 SGHRS, CDR2 YFSETQ. V lost 2 bases to trimming and J lost 1 base, with 9 bases between them. This CDR3 is 14 amino acids long. CDR3: CASSFGDIQETQYF. CDR3 in DNA: TGCGCCAGCAGCTTTGGGGACATCCAAGAGACCCAGTACTTC.

J is TRBJ1-4 and V is TRBV27; TRBD1 is a possible D gene (5 bases). This CDR3 is built from 14 residues. The germline V gene encodes CDR1 MNHEY and CDR2 SMNVEV (reference sequence). Trimming left V 8 bases short and J 5 bases short, with 15 bases between. Here the CDR3 reads CASGAGQKNEKLFF. As DNA, the CDR3 is TGTGCCAGCGGGGCAGGGCAGAAAAATGAAAAACTGTTTTTT. The full variable domain, with the rest looked up from reference TRBV27 and TRBJ1-4, is EAQVTQNPRYLITVTGKKLTVTCSQNMNHEYMSWYRQDPGLGLRQIYYSMNVEVTDKGDVPEGYKVSRKEKRNFPLILESPSPNQTSLYFCASGAGQKNEKLFFGSGTQLSVL.